This T cell receptor beta chain derives from a study of blood T cell repertoires in COVID-19. The overall study: Spain, Italy and the United States supplied samples that represented acute and convalescent COVID-19.

As handled by the study authors: It was from reference gene primer amplification that nucleated cell counts were estimated. Method: immunoSEQ multiplex PCR; TCRdb's copy keeps in-frame clones and lacks some. V and J calls and clone size are copied from that table; D and trimming were computed from the DNA. Of roughly 120,000 clones detected, about 78% appear once; the ten largest clones hold around 4.2%. This clone was seen a single time. Trimming left V 3 bases short and J 8 bases short, with 17 bases between. The CDR3 loop spans 15 amino acids. Germline assignment: CDR1 MDHEN and CDR2 SYDVKM. The chain uses TRBV28 and TRBJ2-1; weak D call: TRBD2 (5 bases). Sequenced: peripheral blood. The source is a human donor in a cohort sampled during active or convalescent COVID-19. The CDR3 coding sequence is TGTGCCAGCAGTTTTATATCGGGATGGGAAGATGAGCAGTTCTTC. Protein: CASSFISGWEDEQFF.